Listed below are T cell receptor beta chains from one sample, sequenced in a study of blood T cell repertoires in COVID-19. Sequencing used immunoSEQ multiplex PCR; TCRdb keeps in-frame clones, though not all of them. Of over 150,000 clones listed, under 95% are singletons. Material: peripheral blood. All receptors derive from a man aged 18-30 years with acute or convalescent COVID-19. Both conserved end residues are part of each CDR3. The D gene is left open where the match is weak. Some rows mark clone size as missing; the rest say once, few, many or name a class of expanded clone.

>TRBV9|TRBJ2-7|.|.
TGTGCCAGCAGCGACGGGCCTGCGGAGGTCAGCGAGCAGTACTTC
CASSDGPAEVSEQYF
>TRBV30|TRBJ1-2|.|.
TGTGCCTGGAGGGGACACTCCAACTATGGCTACACCTTC
CAWRGHSNYGYTF
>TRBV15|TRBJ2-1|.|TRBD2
TGTGCCACCAGCCGGGTAGGTAGCGGGGGCAATGAGCAGTTCTTC
CATSRVGSGGNEQFF
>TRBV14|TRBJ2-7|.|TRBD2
TGTGCCAGCAGCCAAGGGAGCGGGAGGATCTACGAGCAGTACTTC
CASSQGSGRIYEQYF
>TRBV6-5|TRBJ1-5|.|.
TGTGCCAGCCAGGGAAATAGCAATCAGCCCCAGCATTTT
CASQGNSNQPQHF
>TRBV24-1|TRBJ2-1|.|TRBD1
TGTGCCACCAGTGCCGCCGGGACAGGGGATTCCTTTTACAATGAGCAGTTCTTC
CATSAAGTGDSFYNEQFF
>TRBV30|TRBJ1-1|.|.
TGTGCCTGGAGTTCCGCCCGGGGAGCTTTCTTT
CAWSSARGAFF
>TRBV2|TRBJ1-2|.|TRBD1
TGTGCCAGCGGGACAGCCTATGGCTACACCTTC
CASGTAYGYTF
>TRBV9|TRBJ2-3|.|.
TGTGCCAGCAGCGTAGGGCCCGAAGATACGCAGTATTTT
CASSVGPEDTQYF
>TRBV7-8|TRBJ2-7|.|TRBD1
TGTGCCAGCAGCTTAATGGGGGGACAGGGAGTCGAGCAGTACTTC
CASSLMGGQGVEQYF
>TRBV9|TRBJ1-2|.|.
TGTGCCAGCAGCGCCGTGGGAGTAACAGGGAGTGGCTACACCTTC
CASSAVGVTGSGYTF
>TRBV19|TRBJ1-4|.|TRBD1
TGTGCCAGTAGTAAAACAGGGGGAAGTGGAAAACTGTTTTTT
CASSKTGGSGKLFF
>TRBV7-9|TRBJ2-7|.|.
TGTGCCAGCAGCTTAGTGGGCCTGACCTACGAGCAGTACTTC
CASSLVGLTYEQYF
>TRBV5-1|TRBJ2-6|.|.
TGCGCCAGCAGCTTAACCCCAGACTTCTCTGGGGCCAACGTCCTGACTTTC
CASSLTPDFSGANVLTF
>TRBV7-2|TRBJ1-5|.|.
TGTGCCAGCAGCTTAGCCAGGGAACAGCCCCAGCATTTT
CASSLAREQPQHF
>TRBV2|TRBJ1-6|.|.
TGTGCCAGCAAGGACAGTGATAATTCACCCCTCCACTTT
CASKDSDNSPLHF
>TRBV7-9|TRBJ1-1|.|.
TGTGCCAGCAGCTCCGGTGTGACAGCTCCTAAGGGGGCTTTCTTT
CASSSGVTAPKGAFF
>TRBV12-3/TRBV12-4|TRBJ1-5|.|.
TGTGCCAGCAGCCCAATTAACCCCGGGCCCCAGCATTTT
CASSPINPGPQHF
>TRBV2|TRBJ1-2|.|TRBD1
TGTGCCAGCAGAGGACAGGGCAGTGGCTACACCTTC
CASRGQGSGYTF
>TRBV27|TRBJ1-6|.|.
TGTGCCAGCGCCCAGACAGTGGCTAATTCACCCCTTCACTTT
CASAQTVANSPLHF
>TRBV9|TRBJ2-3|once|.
TGTGCCAGCAGCGCCCGACTAGGCGAAGATACGCAGTATTTT
CASSARLGEDTQYF
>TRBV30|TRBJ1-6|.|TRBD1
TGTGCCTGGAGTGTAACCCGACAGGGAAATTCACCCCTCCACTTT
CAWSVTRQGNSPLHF
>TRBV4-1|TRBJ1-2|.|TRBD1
TGCGCCAGCAGCCAAGATAGGGACAGGGTGTCCAGGAACTATGGCTACACCTTC
CASSQDRDRVSRNYGYTF
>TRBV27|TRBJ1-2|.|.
TGTGCCAGCAGTTTTGTCGTGGTAGGACAAGAGTATGGCTACACCTTC
CASSFVVVGQEYGYTF
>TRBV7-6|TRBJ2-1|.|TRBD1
TGTGCCAGCAGCTTAGGCCCCTCACAGGGGGCGCGGGATGAGCAGTTCTTC
CASSLGPSQGARDEQFF
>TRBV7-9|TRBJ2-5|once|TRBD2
TGTGCCAGCAGCGTGCTTCTAGCGGGAGGGAAAGAGACCCAGTACTTC
CASSVLLAGGKETQYF
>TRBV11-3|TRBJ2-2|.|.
TGTGCCAGCAGCCAAGGGGTGAACACCGGGGAGCTGTTTTTT
CASSQGVNTGELFF
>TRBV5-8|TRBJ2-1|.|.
TGTGCCAGCAGTTACTCCGGGACATCCTACTACAATGAGCAGTTCTTC
CASSYSGTSYYNEQFF
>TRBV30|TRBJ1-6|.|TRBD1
TGTGCCTGGAGTGTACGGGGACAGGGAGGAGTTTCACCCCTCCACTTT
CAWSVRGQGGVSPLHF
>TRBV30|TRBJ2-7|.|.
TGTGCCTGGAGTGTACCCCCTCGACAGGTCCATCCCTACGAGCAGTACTTC
CAWSVPPRQVHPYEQYF
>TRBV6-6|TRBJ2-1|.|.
TGTGCCAGCAGAAATCCGGGACTCACTAATGAGCAGTTCTTC
CASRNPGLTNEQFF
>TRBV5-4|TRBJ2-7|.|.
TGTGCCAGCAGCCTAAGGTCGGCAGACGGGGACGAGCAGTACTTC
CASSLRSADGDEQYF
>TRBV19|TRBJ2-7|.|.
TGTGCCAGTAGTATTAACAGGGGGGGCGAGCAGTACTTC
CASSINRGGEQYF
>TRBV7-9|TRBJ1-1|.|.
TGTGCCAGCAGCCCACAGGTGGGGAACACTGAAGCTTTCTTT
CASSPQVGNTEAFF
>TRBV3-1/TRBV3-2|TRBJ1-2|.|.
TGTGCCAGCAGCCAAGAATGGGGCAGGGGCTGGGATGGCTACACCTTC
CASSQEWGRGWDGYTF
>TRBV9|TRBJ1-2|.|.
TGTGCCAGCAGCTCCGGCTGGGCGTTACCTGAAGGAGGCTACACCTTC
CASSSGWALPEGGYTF
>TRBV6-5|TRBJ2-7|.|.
TGTGCCAGCATGGGCAGGGTGTATGGCGAGCAGTACTTC
CASMGRVYGEQYF
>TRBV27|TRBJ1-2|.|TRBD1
TGTGCCAGCAGGGGCCGGGACAGAGGAACTAACTATGGCTACACCTTC
CASRGRDRGTNYGYTF
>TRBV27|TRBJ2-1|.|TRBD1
TGTGCCAGCACCCCCAGGCCCCCGGGACAGGTGGGCGGTGAGCAGTTCTTC
CASTPRPPGQVGGEQFF
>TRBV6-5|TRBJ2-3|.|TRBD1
TGTGCCAGCAAGGACAGGCTCTTAAGGGATACGCAGTATTTT
CASKDRLLRDTQYF
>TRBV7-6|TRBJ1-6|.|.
TGTGCCAGCAGCTTAGTTCCCAGGGGACGGATCGTTTCACCCCTCCACTTT
CASSLVPRGRIVSPLHF
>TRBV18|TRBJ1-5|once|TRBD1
TGTGCCAGCTCACTGGGACAGCTCCTCAATCAGCCCCAGCATTTT
CASSLGQLLNQPQHF
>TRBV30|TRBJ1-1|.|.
TGTGCCTGGAGTGTTCGAGGTCCGAACACTGAAGCTTTCTTT
CAWSVRGPNTEAFF
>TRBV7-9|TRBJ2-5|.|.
TGTGCCAGCAGCAATCCGGAGACCCAGTACTTC
CASSNPETQYF
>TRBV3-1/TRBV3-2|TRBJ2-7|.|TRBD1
TGTGCCAGCAGCCAACCGAAACCCGGGACAGGCTCCTACGAGCAGTACTTC
CASSQPKPGTGSYEQYF
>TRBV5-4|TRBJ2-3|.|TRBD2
TGTGCCAGCAGCTCACGGACAGGGGTAGTAGCGGGAGGGGTTGGAGATACGCAGTATTTT
CASSSRTGVVAGGVGDTQYF
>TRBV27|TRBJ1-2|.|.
TGTGCCAGCAGTTTATCGCACATCGCTGGCTACACCTTC
CASSLSHIAGYTF
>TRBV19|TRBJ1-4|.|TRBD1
TGTGCCAGTAGATTCGGACAGGGGACGGCAACTAATGAAAAACTGTTTTTT
CASRFGQGTATNEKLFF
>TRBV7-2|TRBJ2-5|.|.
TGTGCCAGCAGCTCGCCAGGGAGGTGGGAGACCCAGTACTTC
CASSSPGRWETQYF
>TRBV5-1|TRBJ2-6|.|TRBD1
TGCGCCAGCAGCGCCGACAGGGGGCTAACGGGGGCCAACGTCCTGACTTTC
CASSADRGLTGANVLTF